This T cell receptor beta chain was obtained from a study of beta chain features in type 1 diabetes (dated by TCRdb to the late 2010s). About the study as a whole: Mean age, gender distribution, total cell number and subset yield were not different between patients and healthy donors. Across all samples, fewer than 130 million sorted cells were examined, and cell number per subset correlated strongly with RNA yield. In the study, TCRB repertoires of sorted circulating CD4+ T cell subsets from recently diagnosed type 1 diabetes patients were compared with those of matched healthy donors. Naive and central memory subsets were obtained from all 30 or so donors, but regulatory and stem cell-like memory subsets were isolated from only 8 patients and 8 healthy donors.

The entire amount of isolated RNA was reverse transcribed using the High Capacity cDNA Reverse Transcription Kit, so the sequenced TCRB transcripts were expressed ones. Deep immunoSEQ sequencing was applied to naive, central memory and regulatory T cell samples, giving an average of about 3.7 million total reads per sample. Sorted cells were lysed in RLT buffer, and RNA was extracted using DNase-treated RNeasy Micro or Mini kits according to cell number. To prevent cross-contamination, each cell subset was processed individually, whereas patient and healthy donor samples were processed jointly. The immunoSEQ multiplex PCR was used to amplify TCRB sequences from cDNA, generating 87-bp fragments that spanned the CDR3 region. Amplicons were sequenced on the Illumina HiSeq platform. In the source study's methods: PCR bias was computationally corrected using synthetic template baselines, reads within Hamming distance 2 were collapsed, and singletons that could not be merged were discarded. Reads were aligned to IMGT to assign V, D and J genes, CDR3 length, and insertions or deletions at six rearrangement sites. Clonotype counts were normalized to sorted cell number within each subset before computing true diversity and Gini coefficients with the tcR R package. The overlap coefficient, calculated on TCRB nucleotide sequences, was used to measure repertoire sharing. TCRdb obtained this table from immuneACCESS and retained in-frame rearrangements with V and J assigned. These tables miss some clones; where compared with another copy, unresolved V genes account for less than half of the shortfall, and the remainder is unexplained. V and J calls and clone size are as listed in that table; D and trimming were resolved from the DNA. The sample has around 180,000 clones on record, around 8% of them singletons. The top ten clonotypes cover approximately 0.93% of the sample.

What the authors observed across the whole study: Because cDNA was sequenced instead of genomic DNA, highly expressing activated cells could be over-represented, though the groups showed no difference in activation or CD3 levels. Only small numbers of individuals were included in the HLA sub-analyses, which left unresolved whether HLA type had any influence on TCRB rearrangement. Shorter templates might have been favored by PCR, but patient and control samples were amplified and corrected together, so both groups would have been affected equally by any skew. The naive, central memory and regulatory TCRB repertoires appeared to resemble one another more closely among patients than among healthy donors. In all four CD4+ subsets, TCRB CDR3 length was moderately but significantly shorter in type 1 diabetes patients. At VDJ recombination sites, type 1 diabetes patients had fewer insertions and more deleted nucleotides, which implies abnormalities in thymic rearrangement.

Comments on this clone: Its antigen specificity is not known. No base quality information exists; no much larger clone differs at one position.

The CDR3 runs 14 amino acids, cysteine and phenylalanine included. The CDR3 DNA has 42 bases and is translated from base 1. V has 4 bases trimmed and J has 2 bases trimmed; junction bases matching no gene number 5. From a lookup of the germline V gene (reference sequence), CDR1 and CDR2 are GTSNPN and SVGIG. Each donor gave one peripheral blood draw, averaging approximately 120 mL, which was collected into heparinised tubes. Using a panel that included CD45RO, CCR7, CD25, CD127, CD95 and CD27, naive, central memory, regulatory and stem cell-like memory CD4+ T cells were sorted on a BD FACSAria II. All sorted populations exceeded 95% purity. Right away, PBMCs were isolated by Lymphoprep density gradient centrifugation and were stained directly, with no culture step. So that batch effects would be minimized, each experiment stained and sorted samples in pairs, pairing one healthy donor with one patient.

This receptor was taken from a woman aged 40 to 49 with type 1 diabetes. Recombination joined TRBV30 with TRBJ1-5; 7 nucleotides in the junction match TRBD1. The material sequenced was central memory CD4+ T cells from blood. The DNA sequence reads TGTGCCTGGACAACAGGGGTGGGCAATCAGCCCCAGCATTTT. Its translation is CAWTTGVGNQPQHF.